Presented here are 23 T cell receptor beta chains from one specimen sequenced in a study of early T cells in non-severe SARS-CoV-2 infection. TCRdb ran MiXCR on the 5' RACE reads and lists one entry per CDR3 protein. This sample has 95,000 to 150,000 distinct CDR3 sequences, with under 15% found just once. Sequenced sample: whole blood. Receptors were obtained from an adult who was a healthcare worker with PCR-confirmed SARS-CoV-2 infection or an uninfected control (not recorded which).

In its sample, this clonotype was seen a few times. The rearrangement joins TRBV7-8 to TRBJ1-1; no definite D call. The CDR3 runs to 16 residues. Germline CDR1 reads SGHVS; CDR2 reads FQNEAQ. Trimming stripped 5 bases from V and 0 bases from J, with 16 bases between. The DNA for the CDR3 is TGTGCCAGCAGCCGAGGGCCCAAATGGGTGAACACTGAAGCTTTCTTT. Translation gives CASSRGPKWVNTEAFF.

The gene calls are TRBV9 and TRBJ1-3; D unclear. V lost 2 bases and J 4 bases, leaving 7 bases between the germline ends. Germline V gene data show CDR1 as SGDLS and CDR2 as YYNGEE. The CDR3 spans 13 residues. DNA of the CDR3: TGTGCCAGCAGCGTGGACTTAGGAAACACCATATATTTT. Translated, it gives CASSVDLGNTIYF.

The chain has TRBV5-1 and TRBJ2-5; the D is unclear. Germline CDR1 and CDR2: SGHRS and YFSETQ. The CDR3 is 13 residues long. V was pared by 1 base and J by 2 bases, with 6 bases between. CDR3 in amino acids: CASSLYMQETQYF. The CDR3 nucleotides are TGCGCCAGCAGCTTGTACATGCAAGAGACCCAGTACTTC.

This clonotype was counted between two and nine times. V gene TRBV6-5 combines with J gene TRBJ2-7, with 8 bases identical to TRBD1. CDR3 size: 15 residues. Germline loops: CDR1 MNHEY, CDR2 SVGAGI. V dropped 6 bases and J dropped 1; count of bases not matched to a gene: 8. Written as DNA, the CDR3 is TGTGCCAGCAGCAGACAGGGGCAGGGGTCCTACGAGCAGTACTTC. It yields the protein CASSRQGQGSYEQYF.

V gene TRBV11-1 combines with J gene TRBJ2-4, with D perhaps TRBD2 (6 bases). Trimming took 2 bases from V and 7 from J, leaving 9 bases between them. This CDR3 has 13 residues. Germline loops: CDR1 SGHAT, CDR2 FQDESV (reference sequence). CDR3 DNA sequence: TGTGCCAGCAGCTTAAGACTAGGGAACATTCAGTACTTC. Translation: CASSLRLGNIQYF.

The CDR3 DNA reads as TGTGCAAGTCGCCCAAGCCGGGACAGGGACCCTGGCTACACCTTC. Encoded protein: CASRPSRDRDPGYTF. This chain joins TRBV12-2 and TRBJ1-2; TRBD1 was called by the table and not checked on the DNA. TRBV12-2 is a documented pseudogene. The CDR3 covers 15 residues.

This clonotype was found a few times. The J gene is TRBJ2-3, the V gene TRBV11-2, with 10 bases identical to TRBD2. The junction had 9 bases not matched to a gene; V was cut back by 4 bases and J by 8 bases. There are 15 residues in the CDR3. The germline gives CDR1 SGHAT, CDR2 FQNNGV. This CDR3 reads CASSSIAGGPSTQYF. The CDR3 DNA reads as TGTGCCAGCAGCTCCATAGCGGGGGGCCCCAGTACGCAGTATTTT.

V and J are TRBV11-2 and TRBJ2-1; a possible D gene is TRBD1 (6 bases). CDR1 is SGHAT, CDR2 FQNNGV, per germline. The CDR3 contains 12 residues. With 1 base removed from V and 12 bases from J, the gap between germline ends came to 10 bases. CDR3 loop: CASSLGLGGQFF. For the CDR3, the DNA is TGTGCCAGCAGCTTAGGGTTAGGGGGGCAGTTCTTC.

The table lists this clonotype with many counts. The chain uses TRBV6-5 and TRBJ1-1, with D unclear. The length of the CDR3 is 14 residues. Trimming took off 6 bases at V and 1 base at J, with 12 bases between the two ends. Germline V gene data show CDR1 as MNHEY and CDR2 as SVGAGI. CDR3 sequence reads: CASSSPRGNTEAFF. The CDR3, as DNA: TGTGCCAGCAGCTCCCCACGAGGGAACACTGAAGCTTTCTTT.

The V gene is TRBV29-1, the J gene TRBJ1-1, with a weak D call TRBD1 (5 bases). CDR1 and CDR2 from the germline V gene are SQVTM and ANQGSEA. The V and J ends lost 8 bases and 1 base respectively, with 11 bases between them. CDR3 length: 12 amino acids. The CDR3 protein is CSTGGENTEAFF. The CDR3 DNA reads TGCAGCACCGGGGGGGAGAACACTGAAGCTTTCTTT.

In regard to this clonotype: Since a much larger clone is just one base distant, this may be a read error. This rearrangement joins TRBV2 to TRBJ1-6; 10 positions match TRBD1. The V gene's germline CDR1 is SNHLY and CDR2 FYNNEI. CDR3 length equals 16 residues. V was pared by 11 bases and J by 6 bases, with 13 bases of the junction left unmatched. The CDR3 nucleotides are TGTGCCTGCAATACCGACAGGGGGCAATTTAATTCACCCCTCCACTTT. Translating gives CACNTDRGQFNSPLHF.

This clonotype occurred a few times. This chain connects TRBV3-1 to TRBJ2-7, with D tentatively TRBD2 (6 bases). CDR1 is LGHDT, CDR2 YNNKEL, per germline (reference sequence). Trimming removed 1 base from V and 2 bases from J, with 12 bases in between. The CDR3 contains 15 residues. The CDR3 here is CASSQAPGEAYEQYF. The CDR3 coding sequence is TGTGCCAGCAGCCAAGCCCCCGGGGAGGCCTACGAGCAGTACTTC.

The J gene is TRBJ2-5, the V gene TRBV29-1; D remains unclear. Trimming left V 8 bases short and J 4 bases short, with 17 bases between. The CDR3 runs to 13 residues. Germline V gene data show CDR1 as SQVTM and CDR2 as ANQGSEA. The CDR3 loop reads CSSAWASGETQYF. CDR3 nucleotides: TGCAGCTCAGCTTGGGCTTCGGGAGAGACCCAGTACTTC. The complete variable domain, with remaining parts taken from reference TRBV29-1 and TRBJ2-5, reads SAVISQKPSRDICQRGTSLTIQCQVDSQVTMMFWYRQQPGQSLTLIATANQGSEATYESGFVIDKFPISRPNLTFSTLTVSNMSPEDSSIYLCSSAWASGETQYFGPGTRLLVL.

This clonotype was counted only a few times. The rearrangement joins TRBV20-1 to TRBJ2-5; D is ambiguous. CDR1 DFQATT and CDR2 SNEGSKA come from the germline V gene (reference sequence). V was pared by 0 bases and J by 5 bases, with 16 bases between. CDR3 length: 15 residues. The CDR3 here is CSARDARSTGETQYF. As DNA, the CDR3 is TGCAGTGCTAGAGATGCTCGGAGCACCGGGGAGACCCAGTACTTC.

The rearrangement links TRBV6-6 to TRBJ1-1; D is ambiguous. Trimming pared 7 bases from V and 7 bases from J, leaving 16 bases between. This CDR3 is 13 amino acids long. Germline V gene lookup returns CDR1 MNHNY and CDR2 SVGAGI (reference sequence). CDR3 region: CASTGREGFEAFF. CDR3 DNA sequence: TGTGCCAGCACCGGACGTGAGGGCTTTGAAGCTTTCTTT.

This clonotype was seen at least ten times. The chain recombines TRBV18 with TRBJ1-5; 10 bases align to TRBD1. CDR1 and CDR2 from the germline V gene are KGHSH and LQKENI. V dropped 4 bases and J dropped 7; count of bases not matched to a gene: 1. The CDR3 length is 13 residues. In DNA form, the CDR3 reads TGTGCCAGCTCACAGGACAGGGGGCAGCCCCAGCATTTT. Translated, it gives CASSQDRGQPQHF.

The sample holds a few counts of this clonotype. The rearrangement links TRBV13 to TRBJ1-2; a possible D gene is TRBD1 (6 bases). Per the germline V gene, CDR1 is PRHDT and CDR2 is FYEKMQ (reference sequence). The V end lost 5 bases, the J end lost 6 bases, and 16 bases lay between the germline ends. This CDR3 is built from 14 residues. As DNA, the CDR3 is TGTGCCAGCAGCCCTCAGGCGGGGGCTGATGGCTACACCTTC. It encodes CASSPQAGADGYTF.

This clonotype has a handful of counts. The gene calls are TRBV5-4 and TRBJ2-5; 8 nucleotides align to TRBD1. Trimming removed 4 bases from V and 5 bases from J; junction bases left unmatched: 7. This CDR3 is 14 amino acids long. The germline V gene has CDR1 SGHNT and CDR2 YYREEE (reference sequence). CDR3 sequence reads: CASSPQGAGETQYF. The CDR3 DNA sequence: TGTGCCAGCAGCCCCCAGGGGGCGGGTGAGACCCAGTACTTC.

The chain couples TRBV4-1 to TRBJ1-3; D perhaps matches TRBD1 (6 bases). V lost 4 bases, J lost 4 bases, and 20 bases lay in between. This CDR3 comprises 17 residues. The germline V gene encodes CDR1 MGHRA and CDR2 YSYEKL. The CDR3 is CASSPKMGGLGGNTIYF. The CDR3 DNA sequence: TGCGCCAGCAGCCCGAAGATGGGGGGCCTTGGAGGAAACACCATATATTTT.

This clonotype was observed many times. The chain employs TRBV7-9 and TRBJ2-5, with D hard to call. CDR3 size: 16 residues. Germline CDR1 reads SEHNR; CDR2 reads FQNEAQ (reference sequence). V gave up 6 bases and J gave up 2 bases, with 19 bases separating them. The CDR3 nucleotides are TGTGCCAGCAGTTTCCTCGGTCGAGCCCTACAAGAGACCCAGTACTTC. It specifies CASSFLGRALQETQYF.

This chain connects TRBV5-1 to TRBJ2-3; D unclear. V dropped 3 bases and J dropped 2 bases, with 10 bases sitting between them. Germline CDR1 SGHRS, CDR2 YFSETQ. The CDR3 runs 14 residues. The CDR3 spells CASSWFSVTDTQYF. The DNA of the CDR3 is TGCGCCAGCAGCTGGTTTTCAGTCACAGATACGCAGTATTTT.

This clonotype has just a few counts. The CDR3 here is CASSQGLSYGYTF. The CDR3 nucleotides are TGTGCCAGCTCACAGGGCCTTAGCTATGGCTACACCTTC. The genes are TRBV18 and TRBJ1-2; the D is unclear. This CDR3 has 13 residues. Looked up from germline, CDR1 is KGHSH and CDR2 is LQKENI. V gave up 4 bases and J gave up 4 bases, with 10 bases separating them.

V is TRBV12-3 or TRBV12-4 and J is TRBJ1-1; tentatively, D is TRBD1 (6 bases). The V end lost 4 bases, the J end lost 4 bases, and 16 bases lay between the germline ends. CDR3 size: 15 residues. The chain's CDR3 is CASSSAGARTTEAFF. Here the CDR3 DNA reads TGTGCCAGCAGTTCAGCAGGGGCGAGGACCACTGAAGCTTTCTTT.